The 19 T cell receptor beta chains in this list originate from one sample, sequenced in a study of blood T cell repertoires in COVID-19. Method: immunoSEQ multiplex PCR; TCRdb's copy keeps in-frame clones and lacks some. Of about 330,000 clones in the sample, 80% to 90% were seen once. Material: PBMCs or T cells enriched from blood (not recorded which). These receptors all stem from a young woman who had recovered from COVID-19.

The chain carries TRBV5-1 and TRBJ1-2, with 9 bases aligning to TRBD1. Germline values: CDR1 SGHRS, CDR2 YFSETQ. The ends lost 4 bases at V and 6 bases at J; junction bases unmatched: 7. This CDR3 is built from 14 residues. Here the CDR3 reads CASSGGQGLDGYTF. The CDR3 nucleotides are TGCGCCAGCAGCGGGGGACAGGGCCTAGATGGCTACACCTTC.

This rearrangement joins TRBV27 to TRBJ2-2; D gene uncertain. Per germline, CDR1 MNHEY and CDR2 SMNVEV (reference sequence). Trimming removed 1 base from V and 0 bases from J, with 6 bases in between. The CDR3 has 15 amino acids. The CDR3 reads CASSLYGSNTGELFF. CDR3 DNA sequence: TGTGCCAGCAGTTTATACGGGTCGAACACCGGGGAGCTGTTTTTT.

This chain links TRBV9 with TRBJ1-2; TRBD1 agrees at 9 bases. The V segment lost 0 bases and the J segment 4 bases; nucleotides outside the gene matches: 10. Germline values: CDR1 SGDLS, CDR2 YYNGEE. CDR3 length equals 17 residues. This CDR3 reads CASSVDPGTGTGYGYTF. The CDR3 DNA reads TGTGCCAGCAGCGTAGACCCCGGGACAGGGACGGGCTATGGCTACACCTTC.

The V call is TRBV6-5, the J call TRBJ2-2; weak D call: TRBD1 (6 bases). Germline assignment: CDR1 MNHEY and CDR2 SVGAGI. The ends were cut back, 6 bases at V and 2 bases at J, with 13 bases in the middle. The CDR3 has 15 residues. This chain's CDR3 is CASRLTGTNTGELFF. CDR3 DNA: TGTGCCAGCAGACTTACAGGGACCAACACCGGGGAGCTGTTTTTT.

The sample holds one count of this clone. The J gene is TRBJ2-1, the V gene TRBV5-1; 9 nucleotides agree with TRBD2. Germline CDR1 reads SGHRS; CDR2 reads YFSETQ. Trimming took 0 bases from V and 5 from J; bases not matched to a gene: 3. The CDR3 is 15 amino acids. The CDR3 reads CASSLGGRENNEQFF. For the CDR3, the DNA is TGCGCCAGCAGCTTGGGCGGGAGGGAGAACAATGAGCAGTTCTTC.

The rearrangement joins TRBV7-8 to TRBJ1-2; 7 bases agree with TRBD1. V trimming: 3 bases; J trimming: 2 bases; junction bases outside the gene matches: 9. CDR3 length equals 16 residues. Germline V gene lookup returns CDR1 SGHVS and CDR2 FQNEAQ. The CDR3 loop is CASSFLDREENYGYTF. In DNA, the CDR3 is TGTGCCAGCAGCTTTCTAGACAGGGAGGAAAACTATGGCTACACCTTC.

The chain is built from TRBV3-1 (or the pseudogene TRBV3-2) and TRBJ2-1; a weak D match, TRBD2 (6 bases). Between the trimmed V and J ends, which lost 0 bases and 7 bases, there was a span of 16 bases. CDR3 size: 16 residues. Germline V lookup: CDR1 LGHDT, CDR2 YNNKEL (reference sequence). In nucleotides, the CDR3 is TGTGCCAGCAGCCAAGAACGGGGGTTGGGTAGAAATGAGCAGTTCTTC. This codes for CASSQERGLGRNEQFF.

Regarding this clone: Distinct nucleotide sequences in the sample also encode this CDR3. The genes are TRBV5-5 and TRBJ1-1; D gene ambiguous. The CDR3 covers 12 residues. In germline, CDR1 is SGHKS, CDR2 YYEKEE (reference sequence). Deletions cut 1 base from V and 5 bases from J, with 6 bases between. CDR3 amino acids: CASSLSGTEAFF. Written as DNA, the CDR3 is TGTGCCAGCAGCTTGTCGGGGACTGAAGCTTTCTTT.

The chain links TRBV9 to TRBJ1-2; D is possibly TRBD1 (6 bases). Germline CDR1 and CDR2: SGDLS and YYNGEE. The CDR3 runs 15 residues. V was clipped by 4 bases and J by 2 bases, with 15 bases between them. Here the CDR3 DNA reads TGTGCCAGCAGCCTGAGAAGGGGGACAAACTATGGCTACACCTTC. It specifies CASSLRRGTNYGYTF.

This chain links TRBV6-5 with TRBJ2-1; 7 positions agree with TRBD1. Germline V lookup: CDR1 MNHEY, CDR2 SVGAGI. The CDR3 runs 14 residues. V shed 7 bases and J 4 bases; nucleotides not matched to a gene: 7. The CDR3 loop is CASNRDSGYNEQFF. CDR3 nucleotide sequence: TGTGCCAGCAACCGGGACAGCGGTTACAATGAGCAGTTCTTC.

The genes are TRBV29-1 and TRBJ2-5, with D tentatively TRBD1 (5 bases). The CDR3 extends over 13 amino acids. Trimming left V 6 bases short and J 2 bases short, with 13 bases between. Per germline, CDR1 SQVTM and CDR2 ANQGSEA. The CDR3 is CSVPDRKQETQYF. CDR3 coding DNA: TGCAGCGTCCCCGACAGAAAACAAGAGACCCAGTACTTC.

This clone was recorded once. The V call is TRBV7-9, the J call TRBJ1-3, with TRBD1 matching 10 bases. Germline assignment: CDR1 SEHNR and CDR2 FQNEAQ (reference sequence). The CDR3 is 17 residues long. Unmatched junction bases numbered 7, after V lost 1 base and J lost 4 bases. CDR3 in DNA: TGTGCCAGCAGCTTAGTTGCGACAGGGGGCGCCGGAAACACCATATATTTT. It codes for CASSLVATGGAGNTIYF.

The DNA of the CDR3 is TGTGCCAGCAGTGAAGAGCGGGGAAACATTCAGTACTTC. It yields the protein CASSEERGNIQYF. This rearrangement joins TRBV6-1 to TRBJ2-4; 7 bases agree with TRBD2. The CDR3 runs 13 residues. Germline lookup yields CDR1 MNHNS and CDR2 SASEGT. The V segment lost 1 base and the J segment 6 bases; nucleotides outside the gene matches: 0.

V usage is TRBV6-1 and J usage is TRBJ2-3; no firm D call. The CDR3 is 15 amino acids. Germline CDR1 is MNHNS and CDR2 is SASEGT. The germline V and J ends were trimmed by 1 base and 1 base, with 9 bases remaining between them. DNA of the CDR3: TGTGCCAGCAGTGAAGTACGATCAGGCACAGATACGCAGTATTTT. Protein product: CASSEVRSGTDTQYF.

The genes are TRBV11-3 and TRBJ2-3; 7 nucleotides match TRBD2. The CDR3 extends over 16 amino acids. Trimming cost V 5 bases and J 3 bases; bases outside gene matches: 11. Germline lookup yields CDR1 SGHNT and CDR2 YENEEA. DNA for the CDR3: TGTGCCAGCAGCCCCCGCGGCGGGAGCCTTACAGATACGCAGTATTTT. Translated: CASSPRGGSLTDTQYF.

The chain combines TRBV24-1 with TRBJ1-2; the match to TRBD1 covers 11 bases. V gave up 2 bases and J gave up 6 bases; unmatched junction bases: 4. There are 15 residues in the CDR3. Germline CDR1 KGHDR, CDR2 SFDVKD. In DNA, the CDR3 is TGTGCCACCAGTGATTGGACAGGGGGCATCGATGGCTACACCTTC. It yields the protein CATSDWTGGIDGYTF.

The chain couples TRBV29-1 to TRBJ2-1; 7 bases are shared with TRBD1. Looked up from germline, CDR1 is SQVTM and CDR2 is ANQGSEA. This CDR3 has 13 amino acids. V was pared by 8 bases and J by 0 bases, with 4 bases of the junction left unmatched. The DNA of the CDR3 is TGCAGCCATCGACAGGGCTCCTACAATGAGCAGTTCTTC. Protein: CSHRQGSYNEQFF.

V usage is TRBV11-2 and J usage is TRBJ2-5; 8 nucleotides line up with TRBD2. The CDR3 covers 16 residues. The V gene's germline CDR1 is SGHAT and CDR2 FQNNGV. V dropped 1 base and J dropped 5; count of bases not matched to a gene: 9. The CDR3, as DNA: TGTGCCAGCAGCTTAGGTGGGACTTCGGGGGGGGAGACCCAGTACTTC. Amino acids: CASSLGGTSGGETQYF.

This chain uses TRBV27 with TRBJ1-2; TRBD1 matches at 9 bases. V was clipped by 4 bases and J by 11 bases; unmatched bases: 5. CDR1 and CDR2 from the germline V gene are MNHEY and SMNVEV (reference sequence). The CDR3 loop spans 12 amino acids. CDR3 coding DNA: TGTGCCAGCAGTTCCGGGACAGGGAGTTACACCTTC. It translates to CASSSGTGSYTF.